This T cell receptor (beta chain) is drawn from a study of T cell responses to AZD1222 COVID-19 vaccine. Clones were sequenced by immunoSEQ multiplex PCR, and TCRdb holds only the in-frame ones, with some missing. The profile shows 250,000 or so clones, roughly 93% of them singletons. V was clipped by 11 bases and J by 4 bases, with 20 bases between them. The CDR3 runs 14 residues. The germline gives CDR1 MDHEN, CDR2 SYDVKM. The chain carries TRBV28 and TRBJ1-2; the D gene is possibly TRBD1 (6 bases). This clonotype was obtained from an adult in good health. This specimen was peripheral blood, taken on day 0 of AZD1222 vaccination. DNA of the CDR3: TGTGCCTGGGGGCGGGGGGCCGGCATCTATGGCTACACCTTC. Residues: CAWGRGAGIYGYTF.